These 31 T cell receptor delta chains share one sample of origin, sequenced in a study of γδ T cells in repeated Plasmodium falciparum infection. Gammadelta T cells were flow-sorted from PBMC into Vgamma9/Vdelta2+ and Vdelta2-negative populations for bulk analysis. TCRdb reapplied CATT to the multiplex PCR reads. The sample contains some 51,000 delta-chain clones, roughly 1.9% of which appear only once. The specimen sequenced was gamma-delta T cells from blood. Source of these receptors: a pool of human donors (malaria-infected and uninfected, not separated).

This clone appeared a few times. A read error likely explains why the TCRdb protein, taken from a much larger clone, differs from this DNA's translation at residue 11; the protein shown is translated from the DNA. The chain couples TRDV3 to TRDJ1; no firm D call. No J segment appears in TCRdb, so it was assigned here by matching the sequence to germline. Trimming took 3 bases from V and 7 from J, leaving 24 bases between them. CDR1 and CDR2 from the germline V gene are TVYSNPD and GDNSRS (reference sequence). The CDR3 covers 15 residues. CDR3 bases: TGTGCCTTAATACTCTCGGAGGAGAGATATTGTAAACTCATCTTT. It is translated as CALILSEERYCKLIF.

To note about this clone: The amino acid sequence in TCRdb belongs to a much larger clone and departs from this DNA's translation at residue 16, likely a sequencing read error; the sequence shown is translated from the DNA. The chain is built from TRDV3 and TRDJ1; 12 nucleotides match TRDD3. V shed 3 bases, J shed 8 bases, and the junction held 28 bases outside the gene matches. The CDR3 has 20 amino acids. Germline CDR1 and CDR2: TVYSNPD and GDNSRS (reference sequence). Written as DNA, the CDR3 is TGTGCCTTGATAACAGGCCTTCCGCCGTACTGGGGGATACCGACAGAGAAACTCATCTTT. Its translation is CALITGLPPYWGIPTEKLIF.

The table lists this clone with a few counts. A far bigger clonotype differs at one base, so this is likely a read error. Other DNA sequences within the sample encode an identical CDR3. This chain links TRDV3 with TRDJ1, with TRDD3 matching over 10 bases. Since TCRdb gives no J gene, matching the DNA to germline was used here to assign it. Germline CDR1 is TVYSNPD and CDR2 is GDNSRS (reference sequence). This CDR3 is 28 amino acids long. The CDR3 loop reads CAFLRRYYLDPPIRVGYWGIRFTDKLIF. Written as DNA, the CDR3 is TGTGCCTTTCTGCGGCGATATTACTTGGACCCTCCTATAAGAGTGGGCTACTGGGGGATCAGATTCACCGACAAACTCATCTTT.

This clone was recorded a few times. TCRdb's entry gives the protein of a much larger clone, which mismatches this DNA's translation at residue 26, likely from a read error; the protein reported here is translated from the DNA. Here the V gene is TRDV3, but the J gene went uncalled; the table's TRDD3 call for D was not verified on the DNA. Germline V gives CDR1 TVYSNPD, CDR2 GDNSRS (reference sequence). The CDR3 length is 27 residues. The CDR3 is CAQKKVLFLPRTLLPGDLAKYTDKLTF. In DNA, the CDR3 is TGTGCCCAGAAGAAAGTATTGTTCCTACCTCGCACACTTTTACCGGGGGACCTCGCCAAGTACACTGATAAACTCACCTTT.

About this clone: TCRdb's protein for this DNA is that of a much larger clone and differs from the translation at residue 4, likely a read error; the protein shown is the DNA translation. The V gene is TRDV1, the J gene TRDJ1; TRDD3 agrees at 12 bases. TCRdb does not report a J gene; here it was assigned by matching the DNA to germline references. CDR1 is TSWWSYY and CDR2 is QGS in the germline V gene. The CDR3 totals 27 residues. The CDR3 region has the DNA TGTGCTCTTGAGGAACCCGATGGGGAAGTCTCCGGGTCCATACTGGGGGATACACTCACATCTACCGATAAACTCATCTTT. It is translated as CALEEPDGEVSGSILGDTLTSTDKLIF.

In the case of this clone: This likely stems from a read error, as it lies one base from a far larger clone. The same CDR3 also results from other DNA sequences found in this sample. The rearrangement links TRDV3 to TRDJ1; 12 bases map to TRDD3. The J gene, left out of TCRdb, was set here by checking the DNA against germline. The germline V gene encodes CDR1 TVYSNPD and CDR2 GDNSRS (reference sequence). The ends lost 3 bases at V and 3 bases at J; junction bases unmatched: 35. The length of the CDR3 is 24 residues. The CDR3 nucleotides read TGTGCCTTAATAGGCAGCCTTCCCCTTCTCCCCCTGGGGGATACGCTGGAGTTCCCCGATAAACTCATCTTT. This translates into CALIGSLPLLPLGDTLEFPDKLIF.

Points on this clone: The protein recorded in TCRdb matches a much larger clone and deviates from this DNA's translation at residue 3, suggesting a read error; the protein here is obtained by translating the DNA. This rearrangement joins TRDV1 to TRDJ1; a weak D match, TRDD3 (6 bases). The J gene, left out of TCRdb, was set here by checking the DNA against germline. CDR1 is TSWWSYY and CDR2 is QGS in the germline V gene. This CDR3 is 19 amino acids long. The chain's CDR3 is CAPGELGFSTHYWVNKLIF. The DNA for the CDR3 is TGTGCTCCTGGGGAACTAGGATTCTCTACCCATTACTGGGTGAATAAACTCATCTTT.

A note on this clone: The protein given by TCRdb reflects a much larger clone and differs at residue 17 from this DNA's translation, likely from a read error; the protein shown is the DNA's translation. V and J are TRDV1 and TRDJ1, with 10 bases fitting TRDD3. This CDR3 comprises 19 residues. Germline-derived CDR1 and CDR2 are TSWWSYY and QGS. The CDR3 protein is CALGYNLRRGIRVSDKPIF. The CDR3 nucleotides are TGTGCTCTTGGGTACAATCTACGGCGGGGGATACGTGTTTCCGATAAACCCATCTTT.

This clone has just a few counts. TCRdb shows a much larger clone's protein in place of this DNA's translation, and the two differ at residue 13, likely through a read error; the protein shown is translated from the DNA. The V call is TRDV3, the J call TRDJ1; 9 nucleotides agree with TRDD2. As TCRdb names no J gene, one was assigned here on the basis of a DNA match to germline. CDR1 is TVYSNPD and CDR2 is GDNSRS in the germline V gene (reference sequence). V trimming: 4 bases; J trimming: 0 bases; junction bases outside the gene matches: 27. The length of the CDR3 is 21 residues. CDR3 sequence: CASTRPSYTALGNTDTDKLIF. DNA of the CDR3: TGTGCCTCCACAAGGCCTTCCTACACGGCTTTGGGGAATACGGACACCGATAAACTCATCTTT.

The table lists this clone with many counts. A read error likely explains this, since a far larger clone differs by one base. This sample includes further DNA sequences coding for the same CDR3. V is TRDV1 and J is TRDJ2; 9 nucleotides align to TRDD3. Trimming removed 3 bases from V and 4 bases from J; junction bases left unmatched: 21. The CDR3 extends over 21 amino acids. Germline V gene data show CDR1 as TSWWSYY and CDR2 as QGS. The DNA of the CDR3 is TGTGCTCTTGGGGAGCCACAGTTTTTCACTGGGGGACGTTATCGGACAGCACAACTCTTCTTT. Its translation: CALGEPQFFTGGRYRTAQLFF.

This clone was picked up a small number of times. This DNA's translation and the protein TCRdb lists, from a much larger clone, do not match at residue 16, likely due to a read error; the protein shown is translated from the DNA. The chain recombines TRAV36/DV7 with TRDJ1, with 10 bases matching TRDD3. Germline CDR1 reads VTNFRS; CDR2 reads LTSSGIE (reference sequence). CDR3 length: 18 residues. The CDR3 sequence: CAVEDVPRTGGLSDKPIF. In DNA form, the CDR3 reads TGTGCTGTGGAGGATGTTCCCCGTACTGGGGGATTATCCGATAAACCCATCTTT.

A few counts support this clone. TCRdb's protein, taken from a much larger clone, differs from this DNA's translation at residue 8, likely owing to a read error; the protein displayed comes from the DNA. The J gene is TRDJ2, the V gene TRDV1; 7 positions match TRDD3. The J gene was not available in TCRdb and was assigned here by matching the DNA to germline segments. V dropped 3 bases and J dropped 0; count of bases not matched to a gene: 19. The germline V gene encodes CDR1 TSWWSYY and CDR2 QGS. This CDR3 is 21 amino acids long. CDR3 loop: CALGELPPPPWGFTLTAQLFF. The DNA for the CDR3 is TGTGCTCTTGGGGAGCTACCCCCTCCCCCCTGGGGGTTTACTTTGACAGCACAACTCTTCTTT.

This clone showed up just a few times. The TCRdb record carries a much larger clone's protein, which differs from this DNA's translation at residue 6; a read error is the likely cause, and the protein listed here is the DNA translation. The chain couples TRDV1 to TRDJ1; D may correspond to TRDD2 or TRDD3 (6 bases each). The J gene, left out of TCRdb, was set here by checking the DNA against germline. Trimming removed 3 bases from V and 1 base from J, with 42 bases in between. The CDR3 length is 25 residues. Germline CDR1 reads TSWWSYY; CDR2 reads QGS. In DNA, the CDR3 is TGTGCTCTTGGGGATTCCTTCCCCCCCTATCCGGCGAACCTACTGGGATTCCTTTCCACCGATAAACTCATCTTT. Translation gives CALGDSFPPYPANLLGFLSTDKLIF.

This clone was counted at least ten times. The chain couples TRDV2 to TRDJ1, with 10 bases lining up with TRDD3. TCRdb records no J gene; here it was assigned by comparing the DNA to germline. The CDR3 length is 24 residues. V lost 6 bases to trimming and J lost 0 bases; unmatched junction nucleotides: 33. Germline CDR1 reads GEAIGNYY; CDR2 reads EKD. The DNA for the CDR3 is TGTGCCTGTAACCCTCTTCCTACTGAAAGCGGTGGGATCGGTACTGGGGGATACACCGATAAACTCATCTTT. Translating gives CACNPLPTESGGIGTGGYTDKLIF.

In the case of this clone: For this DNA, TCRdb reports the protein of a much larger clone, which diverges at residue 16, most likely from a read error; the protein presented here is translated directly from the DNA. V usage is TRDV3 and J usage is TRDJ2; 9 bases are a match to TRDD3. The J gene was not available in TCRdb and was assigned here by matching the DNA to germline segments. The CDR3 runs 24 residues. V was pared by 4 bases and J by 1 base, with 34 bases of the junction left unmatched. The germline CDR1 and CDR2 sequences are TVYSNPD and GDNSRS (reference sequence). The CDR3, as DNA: TGTGCCTCCAGAAACCCCCTTTCCTACCCCACCCCTTACTGGGGGACCTTTTTGACAGCACAACTCTTCTTT. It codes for CASRNPLSYPTPYWGTFLTAQLFF.

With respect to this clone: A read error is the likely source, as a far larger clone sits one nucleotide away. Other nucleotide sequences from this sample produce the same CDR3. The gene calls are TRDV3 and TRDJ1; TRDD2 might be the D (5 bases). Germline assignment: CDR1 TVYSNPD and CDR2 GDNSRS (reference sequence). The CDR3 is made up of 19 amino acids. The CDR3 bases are TGTGCCTCACTACTTCCCGAACGTACTGTAGATCCCTACACCGATAAGCTCATCTTT. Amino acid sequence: CASLLPERTVDPYTDKLIF.

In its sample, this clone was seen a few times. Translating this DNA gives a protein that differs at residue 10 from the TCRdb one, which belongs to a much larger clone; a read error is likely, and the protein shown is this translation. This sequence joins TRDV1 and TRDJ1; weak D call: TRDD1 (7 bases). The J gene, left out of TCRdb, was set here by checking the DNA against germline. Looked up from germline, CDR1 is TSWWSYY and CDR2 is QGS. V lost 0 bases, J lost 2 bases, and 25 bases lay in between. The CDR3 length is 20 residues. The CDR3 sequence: CALGELGSIPGEIDTDKLIF. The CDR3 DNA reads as TGTGCTCTTGGGGAACTAGGTTCAATACCGGGGGAAATAGATACCGATAAACTCATCTTT.

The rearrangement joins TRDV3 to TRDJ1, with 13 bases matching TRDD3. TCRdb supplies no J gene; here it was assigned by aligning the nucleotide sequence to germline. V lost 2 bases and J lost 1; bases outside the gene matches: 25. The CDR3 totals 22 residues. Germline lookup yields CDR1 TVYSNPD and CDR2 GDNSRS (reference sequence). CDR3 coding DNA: TGTGCCTTTTTGTCTCCTACGTCAACCTATTTACTGGGGGATACGCTCACCGATAAACTCATCTTT. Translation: CAFLSPTSTYLLGDTLTDKLIF.

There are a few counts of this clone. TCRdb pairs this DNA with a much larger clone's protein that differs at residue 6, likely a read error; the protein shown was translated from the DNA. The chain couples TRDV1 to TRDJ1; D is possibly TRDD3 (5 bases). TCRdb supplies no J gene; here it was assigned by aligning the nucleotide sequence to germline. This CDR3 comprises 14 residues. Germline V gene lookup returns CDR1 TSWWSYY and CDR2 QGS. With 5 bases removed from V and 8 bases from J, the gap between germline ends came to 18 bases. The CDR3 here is CALGKSTRGLKLIF. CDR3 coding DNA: TGTGCTCTTGGGAAAAGCACCCGGGGACTAAAACTCATCTTT.

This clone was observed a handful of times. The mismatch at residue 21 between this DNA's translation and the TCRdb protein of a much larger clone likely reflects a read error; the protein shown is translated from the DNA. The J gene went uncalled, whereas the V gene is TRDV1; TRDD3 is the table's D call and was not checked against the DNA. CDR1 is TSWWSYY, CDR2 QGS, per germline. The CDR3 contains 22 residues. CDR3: CALGELSAFRFWLGVNTDKLTF. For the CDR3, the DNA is TGTGCTCTTGGGGAACTCTCGGCCTTCCGGTTCTGGTTGGGTGTAAACACCGATAAACTCACCTTT.

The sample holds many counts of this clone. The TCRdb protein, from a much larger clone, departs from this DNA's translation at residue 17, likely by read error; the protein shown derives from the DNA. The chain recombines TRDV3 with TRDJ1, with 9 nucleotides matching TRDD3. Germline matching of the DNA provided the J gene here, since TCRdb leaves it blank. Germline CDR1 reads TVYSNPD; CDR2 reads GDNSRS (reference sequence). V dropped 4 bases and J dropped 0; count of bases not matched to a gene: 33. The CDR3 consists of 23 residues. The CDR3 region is CASLSTGGQTAKVGVRHTDKLIF. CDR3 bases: TGTGCCTCCCTCAGTACTGGGGGACAGACGGCGAAAGTGGGGGTGAGACACACCGATAAACTCATCTTT.

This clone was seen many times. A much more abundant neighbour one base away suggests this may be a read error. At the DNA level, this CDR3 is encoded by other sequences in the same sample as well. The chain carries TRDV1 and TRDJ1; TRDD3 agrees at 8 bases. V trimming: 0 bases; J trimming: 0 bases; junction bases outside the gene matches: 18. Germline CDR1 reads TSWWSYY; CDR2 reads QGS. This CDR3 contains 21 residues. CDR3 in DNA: TGTGCTCTTGGGGAACTCCTTCTGAGGAATACTGGGGGTGTGTACACCGATAAACTCATCTTT. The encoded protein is CALGELLLRNTGGVYTDKLIF.

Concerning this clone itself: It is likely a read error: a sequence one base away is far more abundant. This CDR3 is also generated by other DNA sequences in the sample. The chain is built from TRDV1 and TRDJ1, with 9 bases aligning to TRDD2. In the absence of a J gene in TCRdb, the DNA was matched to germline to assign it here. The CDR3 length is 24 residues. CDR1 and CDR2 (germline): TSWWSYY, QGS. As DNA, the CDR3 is TGCGCTCTTGGGGATGGCGCCTTCCTACGAGCCATGCGGGGGACTTCCAACCGGCCCGATAAACTCATCTTT. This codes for CALGDGAFLRAMRGTSNRPDKLIF.

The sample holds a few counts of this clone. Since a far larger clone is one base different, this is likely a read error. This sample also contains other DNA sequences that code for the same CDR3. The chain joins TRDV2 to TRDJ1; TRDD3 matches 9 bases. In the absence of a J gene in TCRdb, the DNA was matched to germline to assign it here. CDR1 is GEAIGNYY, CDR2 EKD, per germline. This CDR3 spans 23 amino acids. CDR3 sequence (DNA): TGTGCCTGTGACACCGTGGAGAGCCGGCTGGGGGATCTTGGCGGTCCTAACACTGATAAACTCATCTTT. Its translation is CACDTVESRLGDLGGPNTDKLIF.

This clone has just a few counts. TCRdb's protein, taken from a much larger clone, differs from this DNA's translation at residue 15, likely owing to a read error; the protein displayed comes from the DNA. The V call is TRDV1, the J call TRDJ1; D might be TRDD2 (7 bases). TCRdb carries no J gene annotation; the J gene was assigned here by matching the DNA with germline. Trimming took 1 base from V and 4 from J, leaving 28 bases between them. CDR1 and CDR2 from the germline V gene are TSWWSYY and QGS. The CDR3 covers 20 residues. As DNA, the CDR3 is TGTGCTCTTGGGGAACCCTTGGCCTTCCTCAATACTGGGACGGTCGATAAACTCATCTTT. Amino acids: CALGEPLAFLNTGTVDKLIF.

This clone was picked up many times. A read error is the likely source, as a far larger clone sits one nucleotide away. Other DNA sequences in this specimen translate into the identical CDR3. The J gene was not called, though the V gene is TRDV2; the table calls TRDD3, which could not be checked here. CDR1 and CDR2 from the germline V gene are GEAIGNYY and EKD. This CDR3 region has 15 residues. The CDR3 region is CACDNMGGEEKRLIF. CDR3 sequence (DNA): TGTGCCTGTGACAACATGGGGGGGGAGGAGAAGAGGCTCATCTTT.

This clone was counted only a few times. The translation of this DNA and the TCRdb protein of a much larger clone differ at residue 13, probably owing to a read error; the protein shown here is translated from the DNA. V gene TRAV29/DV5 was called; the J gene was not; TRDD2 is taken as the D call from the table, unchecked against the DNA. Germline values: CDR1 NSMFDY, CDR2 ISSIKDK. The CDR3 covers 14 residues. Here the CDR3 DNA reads TGTGCAGCAGGCCACCTTCCTTGCCCCGATAAACTCACCTTT. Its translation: CAAGHLPCPDKLTF.

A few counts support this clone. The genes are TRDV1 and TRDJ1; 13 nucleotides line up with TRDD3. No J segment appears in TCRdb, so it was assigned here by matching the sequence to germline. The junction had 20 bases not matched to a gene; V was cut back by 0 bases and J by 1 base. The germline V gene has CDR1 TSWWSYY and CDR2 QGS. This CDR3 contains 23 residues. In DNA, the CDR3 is TGTGCTCTTGGGGAACTGAGGCGCTTCCTTCTACTGGGGGATACGGGAGGCACCGATAAACTCATCTTT. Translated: CALGELRRFLLLGDTGGTDKLIF.

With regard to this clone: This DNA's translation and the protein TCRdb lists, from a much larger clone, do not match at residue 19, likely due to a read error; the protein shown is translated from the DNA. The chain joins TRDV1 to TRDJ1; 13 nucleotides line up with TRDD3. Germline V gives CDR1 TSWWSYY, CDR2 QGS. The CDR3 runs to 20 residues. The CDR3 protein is CALGEIYNIYWGIRTDKLTF. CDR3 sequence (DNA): TGTGCTCTTGGGGAAATCTACAACATCTACTGGGGGATACGCACCGATAAACTCACCTTT.

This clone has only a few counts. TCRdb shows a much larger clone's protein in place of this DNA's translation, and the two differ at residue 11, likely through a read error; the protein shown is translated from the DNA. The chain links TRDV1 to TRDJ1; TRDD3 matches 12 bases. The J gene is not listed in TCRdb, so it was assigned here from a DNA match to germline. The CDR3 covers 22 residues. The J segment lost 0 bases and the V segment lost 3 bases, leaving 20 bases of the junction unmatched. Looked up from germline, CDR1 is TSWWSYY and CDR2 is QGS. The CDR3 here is CALGDRRMPRHWGIPYTDKLIF. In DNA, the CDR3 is TGTGCTCTTGGGGACAGGCGGATGCCTCGGCACTGGGGGATACCGTACACCGATAAACTCATCTTT.

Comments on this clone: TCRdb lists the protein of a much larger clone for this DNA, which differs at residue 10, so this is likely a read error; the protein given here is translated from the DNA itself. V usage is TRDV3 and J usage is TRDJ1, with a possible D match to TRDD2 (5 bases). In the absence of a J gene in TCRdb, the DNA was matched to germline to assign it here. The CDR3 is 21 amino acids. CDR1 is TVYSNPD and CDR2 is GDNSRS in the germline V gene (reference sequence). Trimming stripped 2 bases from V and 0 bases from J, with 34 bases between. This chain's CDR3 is CAFCRAFKSVRDNSYTDKLIF. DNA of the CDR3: TGTGCCTTTTGCCGGGCCTTCAAGTCGGTGAGGGACAACTCGTACACCGATAAACTCATCTTT.